This T cell receptor (beta chain) was sequenced during a study of blood T cell repertoires in COVID-19. Background on the study: Acute and convalescent COVID-19 specimens originated in the United States, Italy and Spain. The analysed material was cDNA or gDNA that came from T cells, B-cell-depleted T cells, or PBMCs.

The protocol was immunoSEQ multiplex PCR, while the TCRdb copy is restricted to in-frame clones and leaves out a portion. Of 40,000 to 50,000 clones in the sample, approximately 86% were seen once. The CDR3 loop spans 13 amino acids. The V end lost 4 bases, the J end lost 0 bases, and 4 bases lay between the germline ends. CDR1 and CDR2 from the germline V gene are SQVTM and ANQGSEA. The clonotype originates from a human donor in a cohort sampled during active COVID-19. The V and J genes are TRBV29-1 and TRBJ2-6; unclear D gene. The sequencing input was peripheral blood. CDR3 in DNA: TGCAGCGTTGCCCTCTCTGGGGCCAACGTCCTGACTTTC. Residues: CSVALSGANVLTF. The entire variable domain, with the rest obtained from reference TRBV29-1 and TRBJ2-6, is as follows: SAVISQKPSRDICQRGTSLTIQCQVDSQVTMMFWYRQQPGQSLTLIATANQGSEATYESGFVIDKFPISRPNLTFSTLTVSNMSPEDSSIYLCSVALSGANVLTFGAGSRLTVL.